The 3 T cell receptor beta chains listed next were all sequenced from one sample in a study of shared clonotypes between healthy human individuals. Sequenced by immunoSEQ multiplex PCR; TCRdb stores in-frame clones only, minus some. Found here are millions of clones, 90% to 95% of them singletons; the top ten hold roughly 1.8%. Naivety among CD8 cells was defined by CD45RO negativity and positive CCR7 selection, thereby excluding terminally differentiated effector memory CD45RA+ cells. Material for sequencing was naive CD8+ T cells from PBMCs. The receptor set was obtained from a man younger than 35 in good health. Some clones in this sample may be carry-over from other donors' samples.

V gene TRBV6-5 combines with J gene TRBJ2-1; TRBD1 agrees at 10 bases. The CDR3 is 13 amino acids. After removal of 4 bases from V and 10 bases from J, the junction contained 4 bases not matched to a gene. CDR1 is MNHEY and CDR2 is SVGAGI in the germline V gene. The CDR3 nucleotides read TGTGCCAGCAGTTTAGGACAGGGGGGCGAGCAGTTCTTC. It translates to CASSLGQGGEQFF.

The V gene is TRBV2, the J gene TRBJ2-5, with 14 bases identical to TRBD2. The CDR3 consists of 16 residues. V shed 3 bases and J 4 bases; nucleotides not matched to a gene: 4. CDR1 is SNHLY and CDR2 is FYNNEI in the germline V gene. The CDR3: CASSETSGRAAETQYF. In nucleotides, the CDR3 is TGTGCCAGCAGTGAGACTAGCGGGAGGGCCGCAGAGACCCAGTACTTC. The full variable domain, with the rest looked up from reference TRBV2 and TRBJ2-5, is EPEVTQTPSHQVTQMGQEVILRCVPISNHLYFYWYRQILGQKVEFLVSFYNNEISEKSEIFDDQFSVERPDGSNFTLKIRSTKLEDSAMYFCASSETSGRAAETQYFGPGTRLLVL.

The J gene is TRBJ2-7, the V gene TRBV10-3; possibly TRBD2 for D (5 bases). The CDR3 loop spans 12 amino acids. CDR1 and CDR2 (germline): ENHRY, SYGVKD. V was pared by 6 bases and J by 6 bases, with 12 bases between. The CDR3 spells CAIRVTSSEQYF. CDR3 bases: TGTGCCATCAGGGTCACTAGTAGCGAGCAGTACTTC.